The clone carrying this T cell receptor (beta chain) was recorded once. This specimen comes from a study of memory CD8 T cells in hepatitis C reinfection. The overall study: HCV reinfection: RNA-positive following two negative tests at least 60 days apart. Pre-reinfection sampling occurred 55 to 20 weeks ahead of detected reinfection.

As for time point: pre-reinfection, 55 to 20 weeks before reinfection detection. TCR sequencing was done directly ex vivo on sorted cells, without expansion in vitro. At all three reinfection time points, viable CD3+ CD8+ CD45RO- cells from a couple of donors served as controls. Here immunoSEQ multiplex PCR was the method, and the copy in TCRdb shows in-frame clones only, minus some. The data show tens of thousands of clones, about 90% seen once. In germline, CDR1 is MNHEY, CDR2 SVGAGI. The CDR3 consists of 15 residues. Trimming left V 6 bases short and J 0 bases short, with 12 bases between. This sequence originates from a man younger than 35 with hepatitis C virus infection. The V and J genes are TRBV6-5 and TRBJ2-1; the D is unclear. The sequenced material came from naive CD8+ T cells sorted from blood. The CDR3 sequence: CASSQTSSSYNEQFF. The CDR3 DNA reads as TGTGCCAGCAGCCAGACTTCGAGCTCCTACAATGAGCAGTTCTTC.